The 26 T cell receptor beta chains presented below share a single source sample, sequenced in a study of T cell changes during pregnancy in multiple sclerosis. Assay used: immunoSEQ multiplex PCR; TCRdb lists only in-frame clones, some missing. Seen here are more than 35,000 clones, 92% observed once, and the top ten hold approximately 0.8%. The specimen was CD4+ T cells from peripheral blood mononuclear cells, collected in the third trimester of pregnancy. Receptors were obtained from a female donor with multiple sclerosis, enrolled in a pregnancy study.

This clone is a singleton in its sample. The rearrangement uses TRBV10-3 and TRBJ2-5; D might be TRBD1 (5 bases). With 10 bases removed from V and 4 bases from J, the gap between germline ends came to 16 bases. CDR1 is ENHRY, CDR2 SYGVKD, per germline. The CDR3 length is 13 residues. The CDR3 reads CATAPPGLETQYF. CDR3 nucleotides: TGTGCCACCGCGCCCCCAGGGTTAGAGACCCAGTACTTC.

This clone has more than one count but fewer than ten. The chain has TRBV19 and TRBJ1-1; 9 nucleotides match TRBD1. The ends lost 6 bases at V and 1 base at J; junction bases unmatched: 3. Germline V lookup: CDR1 LNHDA, CDR2 SQIVND (reference sequence). The CDR3 has 14 residues. The CDR3 is CASSYRGPNTEAFF. The CDR3 nucleotides are TGTGCCAGTAGCTACAGGGGGCCGAACACTGAAGCTTTCTTT.

The chain combines TRBV9 with TRBJ2-3; 7 bases are shared with TRBD2. Trimming at V came to 0 bases and at J to 0 bases, leaving 13 bases not matched to a gene. The CDR3 consists of 19 residues. The V gene's germline CDR1 is SGDLS and CDR2 YYNGEE. Here the CDR3 reads CASSVGGSFSGISTDTQYF. CDR3 nucleotides: TGTGCCAGCAGCGTAGGGGGGTCTTTCAGCGGGATCAGCACAGATACGCAGTATTTT. Full variable domain (rest looked up from reference TRBV9 and TRBJ2-3): DSGVTQTPKHLITATGQRVTLRCSPRSGDLSVYWYQQSLDQGLQFLIQYYNGEERAKGNILERFSAQQFPDLHSELNLSSLELGDSALYFCASSVGGSFSGISTDTQYFGPGTRLTVL.

The chain has TRBV7-3 and TRBJ1-1, with a possible D match to TRBD1 (5 bases). Germline V gene sequence: CDR1 SGHTA, CDR2 FQGTGA. The CDR3 has 14 residues. V was clipped by 2 bases and J by 1 base, with 8 bases between them. CDR3: CASSLWGGNTEAFF. Here the CDR3 DNA reads TGTGCCAGCAGCTTATGGGGGGGGAACACTGAAGCTTTCTTT.

The rearrangement joins TRBV28 to TRBJ2-3; tentative D call: TRBD1 (5 bases). The CDR3 extends over 15 amino acids. Germline CDR1 reads MDHEN; CDR2 reads SYDVKM. Trimming took off 5 bases at V and 0 bases at J, with 12 bases between the two ends. The CDR3 nucleotides are TGTGCCAGCAGTGGGGCGCCTGGGAGCACAGATACGCAGTATTTT. Translating gives CASSGAPGSTDTQYF.

The chain combines TRBV5-6 with TRBJ2-6; D perhaps matches TRBD1 (5 bases). V was cut by 2 bases and J by 2 bases, with 5 bases left in between. CDR1 and CDR2 (germline): SGHDT, YYEEEE. The CDR3 has 14 residues. This CDR3 is CASSFRAGANVLTF. In nucleotides, the CDR3 is TGTGCCAGCAGCTTCAGGGCTGGGGCCAACGTCCTGACTTTC.

The gene calls are TRBV6-1 and TRBJ1-1, with TRBD1 matching 11 bases. From germline, CDR1 is MNHNS and CDR2 SASEGT. V lost 3 bases to trimming and J lost 8 bases; unmatched junction nucleotides: 11. The CDR3 is 16 residues long. The CDR3 protein is CASSDSPGTGGLEAFF. The CDR3 coding sequence is TGTGCCAGCAGTGACAGTCCCGGGACAGGGGGTTTGGAAGCTTTCTTT.

CDR3 loop: CASREISSGAKEQYF. CDR3 bases: TGTGCCAGCAGAGAGATCAGTAGCGGGGCCAAAGAGCAGTACTTC. This chain connects TRBV6-5 to TRBJ2-7; 8 nucleotides line up with TRBD2. The CDR3 is 15 residues long. Losses at the gene ends were 6 bases for V and 7 bases for J; bases not matched to a gene: 14. CDR1 and CDR2 (germline): MNHEY, SVGAGI.

The rearrangement joins TRBV30 to TRBJ1-6; TRBD1 is a possible D gene (5 bases). Between the trimmed V and J ends, which lost 4 bases and 4 bases, there was a span of 17 bases. In germline, CDR1 is GTSNPN, CDR2 SVGIG (reference sequence). This CDR3 contains 16 residues. The CDR3 bases are TGTGCCTGGAATTCGCAGGGCGGAAGATATAATTCACCCCTCCACTTT. It codes for CAWNSQGGRYNSPLHF.

J is TRBJ1-1 and V is TRBV10-3; D remains unclear. The CDR3 totals 12 residues. Germline V gene sequence: CDR1 ENHRY, CDR2 SYGVKD. With 7 bases removed from V and 4 bases from J, the gap between germline ends came to 10 bases. CDR3 sequence: CAITDMGTEAFF. DNA of the CDR3: TGTGCCATCACCGACATGGGCACTGAAGCTTTCTTT.

The chain recombines TRBV7-9 with TRBJ1-1; D is perhaps TRBD1 (5 bases). Trimming shortened V by 1 base and J by 4 bases, and 10 bases separated the two germline ends. The CDR3 extends over 14 amino acids. Germline CDR1 reads SEHNR; CDR2 reads FQNEAQ (reference sequence). CDR3 coding DNA: TGTGCCAGCAGCTTAGTAGCCAGGGTCACTGAAGCTTTCTTT. It encodes CASSLVARVTEAFF.

The chain combines TRBV5-1 with TRBJ2-5, with 12 bases identical to TRBD2. Germline lookup yields CDR1 SGHRS and CDR2 YFSETQ. The junction had 10 bases not matched to a gene; V was cut back by 0 bases and J by 4 bases. This CDR3 is built from 18 residues. The CDR3 nucleotides read TGCGCCAGCAGCTTGGCCGGTAGGCTAGCGGGAGGGACAGAGACCCAGTACTTC. It yields the protein CASSLAGRLAGGTETQYF.

This clone was observed a single time. The chain couples TRBV11-2 to TRBJ2-1; 9 bases line up with TRBD1. CDR1 SGHAT and CDR2 FQNNGV come from the germline V gene. This CDR3 is 15 amino acids long. V trimming: 4 bases; J trimming: 4 bases; junction bases outside the gene matches: 5. The CDR3 spells CASSYGDRVYNEQFF. The CDR3 DNA sequence: TGTGCCAGCAGCTATGGGGACAGGGTTTACAATGAGCAGTTCTTC.

This chain joins TRBV18 and TRBJ2-5; 7 positions agree with TRBD1. Trimming cost V 0 bases and J 2 bases; bases outside gene matches: 9. The CDR3 consists of 17 residues. CDR1 and CDR2 from the germline V gene are KGHSH and LQKENI. The CDR3 reads CASSPPMNRGGQETQYF. The CDR3 coding sequence is TGTGCCAGCTCACCACCGATGAACAGGGGTGGGCAAGAGACCCAGTACTTC.

The gene calls are TRBV6-1 and TRBJ1-3, with D unresolved. V lost 6 bases and J lost 0, with 9 bases in between. The CDR3 spans 14 residues. Germline CDR1 MNHNS, CDR2 SASEGT. The CDR3: CASSLFGSGNTIYF. CDR3 nucleotides: TGTGCCAGCAGCTTATTCGGCTCTGGAAACACCATATATTTT.

The chain links TRBV10-3 to TRBJ1-4; D is possibly TRBD1 (6 bases). There are 15 residues in the CDR3. Germline CDR1 and CDR2: ENHRY and SYGVKD. Trimming left V 2 bases short and J 8 bases short, with 15 bases between. The CDR3 sequence: CAISEGGGLQEKLFF. The CDR3 bases are TGTGCCATCAGTGAGGGCGGGGGGCTGCAAGAAAAACTGTTTTTT.

This rearrangement joins TRBV4-3 to TRBJ1-2, with a weak D call TRBD1 (5 bases). Between the trimmed V and J ends, which lost 0 bases and 5 bases, there was a span of 10 bases. The CDR3 covers 14 residues. Germline V CDR1 and CDR2: LGHNA, YSLEER. The CDR3 nucleotides read TGCGCCAGCAGCCAAGACGCAGACAGTTATGGCTACACCTTC. Its protein is CASSQDADSYGYTF.

The rearrangement uses TRBV11-2 and TRBJ2-5; no firm D call. V gave up 5 bases and J gave up 4 bases, with 8 bases separating them. The CDR3 length is 12 residues. The germline V gene has CDR1 SGHAT and CDR2 FQNNGV. CDR3 region: CASSPAGETQYF. CDR3 in DNA: TGTGCCAGCAGCCCCGCAGGAGAGACCCAGTACTTC. Full variable domain (missing parts from reference TRBV11-2 and TRBJ2-5): EAGVAQSPRYKIIEKRQSVAFWCNPISGHATLYWYQQILGQGPKLLIQFQNNGVVDDSQLPKDRFSAERLKGVDSTLKIQPAKLEDSAVYLCASSPAGETQYFGPGTRLLVL.

This chain joins TRBV9 and TRBJ2-7; D gene uncertain. V lost 0 bases to trimming and J lost 2 bases, with 12 bases between them. CDR1 is SGDLS and CDR2 is YYNGEE in the germline V gene. The CDR3 is 15 amino acids. The CDR3 protein is CASSVANSPTYEQYF. The CDR3 nucleotides are TGTGCCAGCAGCGTAGCCAACAGCCCTACCTACGAGCAGTACTTC.

This chain links TRBV28 with TRBJ1-2, with 10 positions matching TRBD1. V shed 7 bases and J 4 bases; nucleotides not matched to a gene: 6. Germline V gives CDR1 MDHEN, CDR2 SYDVKM. The CDR3 sequence is 14 residues long. The CDR3 coding sequence is TGTGCCAGCACCCAGACAGGGGGCTTCTATGGCTACACCTTC. Protein product: CASTQTGGFYGYTF.

The chain employs TRBV11-3 and TRBJ2-2; no clear D gene. Trimming stripped 0 bases from V and 4 bases from J, with 6 bases between. The germline gives CDR1 SGHNT, CDR2 YENEEA. This CDR3 contains 14 residues. CDR3 DNA: TGTGCCAGCAGCTTAGAACGGTTCACCGGGGAGCTGTTTTTT. Its translation: CASSLERFTGELFF. Drawing the rest from reference TRBV11-3 and TRBJ2-2, the complete variable domain is EAGVVQSPRYKIIEKKQPVAFWCNPISGHNTLYWYLQNLGQGPELLIRYENEEAVDDSQLPKDRFSAERLKGVDSTLKIQPAELGDSAVYLCASSLERFTGELFFGEGSRLTVL.

The chain uses TRBV28 and TRBJ2-6, with unresolved D. V was cut by 5 bases and J by 12 bases, with 23 bases left in between. Germline V gene sequence: CDR1 MDHEN, CDR2 SYDVKM. The CDR3 is 16 residues long. CDR3 region: CASSTLDNPLVSVLTF. CDR3 in DNA: TGTGCCAGCAGTACCCTCGACAATCCCCTCGTGAGCGTCCTGACTTTC.

A word on this clone: A junction boundary mismatches the germline segment, possibly from a read error. V is TRBV30 and J is TRBJ2-1, with TRBD2 matching over 8 bases. The CDR3 sequence is 15 residues long. In germline, CDR1 is GTSNPN, CDR2 SVGIG (reference sequence). DNA of the CDR3: TGTGCTTGGAGCCCAACGACTAGCGTATACAATGAGCAGTTCTTC. This codes for CAWSPTTSVYNEQFF.

V usage is TRBV7-9 and J usage is TRBJ1-2, with D possibly being TRBD1 (5 bases). Germline CDR1 reads SEHNR; CDR2 reads FQNEAQ (reference sequence). Trimming stripped 1 base from V and 1 base from J, with 10 bases between. The CDR3 totals 15 residues. CDR3 DNA sequence: TGTGCCAGCAGCTTAGGGGGGGGGTTTAACTATGGCTACACCTTC. Residues: CASSLGGGFNYGYTF.

V and J are TRBV7-9 and TRBJ2-4; maybe TRBD1 (6 bases). There are 12 residues in the CDR3. Trimming pared 6 bases from V and 10 bases from J, leaving 13 bases between. Germline V gene data show CDR1 as SEHNR and CDR2 as FQNEAQ (reference sequence). This CDR3 is CASSLFQGIQYF. The CDR3 nucleotides are TGTGCCAGCAGTCTTTTCCAGGGGATTCAGTACTTC.

The chain has TRBV11-1 and TRBJ2-7; 7 nucleotides line up with TRBD1. Germline-derived CDR1 and CDR2 are SGHAT and FQDESV (reference sequence). The CDR3 has 14 amino acids. J was trimmed by 0 bases and V by 6 bases; bases with no gene match: 5. CDR3: CASRPGQSSYEQYF. The CDR3, as DNA: TGTGCCAGCAGGCCGGGACAGAGCTCCTACGAGCAGTACTTC.